These 18 T cell receptor beta chains originate from one sample sequenced in a study of relationships among human T cell subsets. After negative selection with anti-CD4 multisort beads, CD8+ T cells were positively selected with anti-CD8 beads. Semiquantitative ARM-PCR amplified T cell receptor alpha and beta CDR3 regions from mRNA. Tagged nested gene-specific primers were used first, then communal superprimers amplified exponentially. TCRdb re-called the multiplex PCR reads with MiXCR, one entry per CDR3 protein. The sample has some 5,400 distinct CDR3 sequences, around 60% seen once. Sequencing was performed on CD8+ T cells sorted from blood. Every receptor here comes from a man in his forties or fifties in good health.

The chain links TRBV12-3 or TRBV12-4 to TRBJ2-2; D remains ambiguous. The CDR3 has 11 residues. V was pared by 3 bases and J by 9 bases, with 5 bases between. In nucleotides, the CDR3 is TGTGCCAGCAGTTTTTCCAGGGAGCTGTTTTTT. This encodes CASSFSRELFF.

The table lists this clonotype with a few counts. The rearrangement uses TRBV28 and TRBJ2-7; possibly TRBD2 for D (6 bases). CDR1 and CDR2 from the germline V gene are MDHEN and SYDVKM. V lost 4 bases and J lost 7, with 17 bases in between. The CDR3 has 14 residues. Here the CDR3 DNA reads TGTGCCAGCAGTTCACCGGGACTGGCTATGGAGCAGTACTTC. Encoded protein: CASSSPGLAMEQYF.

This clonotype was observed a few times. V usage is TRBV11-1 and J usage is TRBJ2-5; no reliable D call. Germline V lookup: CDR1 SGHAT, CDR2 FQDESV (reference sequence). This CDR3 comprises 12 residues. The ends were cut back, 3 bases at V and 4 bases at J, with 6 bases in the middle. DNA for the CDR3: TGTGCCAGCAGCTTTGGTCGAGAGACCCAGTACTTC. Translating it yields CASSFGRETQYF.

The CDR3 is CASSLDGTSGSYEQYF. CDR3 in DNA: TGTGCCAGCAGCTTAGACGGGACTAGCGGCTCCTACGAGCAGTACTTC. This chain links TRBV11-2 with TRBJ2-7, with 11 nucleotides matching TRBD2. V shed 0 bases and J 0 bases; nucleotides not matched to a gene: 1. The V gene's germline CDR1 is SGHAT and CDR2 FQNNGV. This CDR3 region has 16 residues.

The chain carries TRBV12-3 or TRBV12-4 and TRBJ2-5; D unresolved. The CDR3 sequence is 14 residues long. V was pared by 1 base and J by 1 base, with 7 bases between. The CDR3 DNA is TGTGCCAGCAGTTTAGTTCAGGTCCAAGAGACCCAGTACTTC. This gives the protein CASSLVQVQETQYF.

The chain employs TRBV18 and TRBJ2-7, with 7 nucleotides matching TRBD1. The CDR3 covers 14 residues. V was pared by 5 bases and J by 1 base, with 5 bases of the junction left unmatched. CDR1 KGHSH and CDR2 LQKENI come from the germline V gene. Here the CDR3 DNA reads TGTGCCAGCTCAATACCGGGACAGTCCTACGAGCAGTACTTC. Encoded protein: CASSIPGQSYEQYF.

This clonotype appeared a few times. The gene calls are TRBV3-1 and TRBJ1-5; D is possibly TRBD1 (5 bases). Trimming took off 3 bases at V and 6 bases at J, with 15 bases between the two ends. Germline CDR1 reads LGHDT; CDR2 reads YNNKEL (reference sequence). The CDR3 runs to 15 residues. DNA for the CDR3: TGTGCCAGCAGCCAGACATTTTCAAGGGGTCAGCCCCAGCATTTT. Encoded protein: CASSQTFSRGQPQHF.

The V gene is TRBV11-2, the J gene TRBJ2-3; D gene ambiguous. Trimming took off 4 bases at V and 5 bases at J, with 4 bases between the two ends. CDR3 length: 11 residues. Per germline, CDR1 SGHAT and CDR2 FQNNGV. For the CDR3, the DNA is TGTGCCAGCAGCTCAGAAGATACGCAGTATTTT. It encodes CASSSEDTQYF.

This clonotype was observed a handful of times. The chain couples TRBV20-1 to TRBJ2-1; 8 bases are a match to TRBD2. V dropped 3 bases and J dropped 7; count of bases not matched to a gene: 5. The CDR3 runs to 13 residues. CDR1 and CDR2 (germline): DFQATT, SNEGSKA (reference sequence). Here the CDR3 reads CSASRGRMNEQFF. CDR3 in DNA: TGCAGTGCTAGTCGCGGGAGGATGAATGAGCAGTTCTTC.

The chain is built from TRBV5-1 and TRBJ2-5; no clear D gene. Germline-derived CDR1 and CDR2 are SGHRS and YFSETQ. V gave up 0 bases and J gave up 0 bases, with 6 bases separating them. This CDR3 is 14 amino acids long. CDR3 nucleotide sequence: TGCGCCAGCAGCTTGGAAGGGTACCAAGAGACCCAGTACTTC. It specifies CASSLEGYQETQYF. Full variable domain (missing parts from reference TRBV5-1 and TRBJ2-5): KAGVTQTPRYLIKTRGQQVTLSCSPISGHRSVSWYQQTPGQGLQFLFEYFSETQRNKGNFPGRFSGRQFSNSRSEMNVSTLELGDSALYLCASSLEGYQETQYFGPGTRLLVL.

The CDR3 here is CSARKALWGDTQYF. For the CDR3, the DNA is TGCAGTGCCCGAAAGGCCCTTTGGGGAGATACGCAGTATTTT. The genes are TRBV20-1 and TRBJ2-3; D is unclear. V was clipped by 6 bases and J by 5 bases, with 18 bases between them. This CDR3 spans 14 amino acids. CDR1 DFQATT and CDR2 SNEGSKA come from the germline V gene (reference sequence).

By share of the sample, this clonotype is large (0.1 to 1%). The chain combines TRBV11-2 with TRBJ2-7; D might be TRBD2 (6 bases). Trimming pared 0 bases from V and 2 bases from J, leaving 11 bases between. The CDR3 is 15 amino acids. Germline V gene data show CDR1 as SGHAT and CDR2 as FQNNGV. The CDR3 spells CASSLDGDFTYEQYF. DNA of the CDR3: TGTGCCAGCAGCTTAGACGGGGACTTTACCTACGAGCAGTACTTC.

J is TRBJ2-7 and V is TRBV28, with D maybe TRBD2 (5 bases). Germline CDR1 is MDHEN and CDR2 is SYDVKM. V lost 5 bases, J lost 5 bases, and 16 bases lay in between. This CDR3 has 14 residues. The CDR3 nucleotides read TGTGCCAGCAGTGGTGTAGCGACCCTCCACGAGCAGTACTTC. Protein product: CASSGVATLHEQYF.

This chain uses TRBV27 with TRBJ2-3, with 7 bases aligning to TRBD2. Germline V lookup: CDR1 MNHEY, CDR2 SMNVEV (reference sequence). V trimming: 6 bases; J trimming: 1 base; junction bases outside the gene matches: 4. The CDR3 is 14 amino acids. The CDR3 sequence: CASSWEGGTDTQYF. DNA for the CDR3: TGTGCCAGCAGCTGGGAGGGCGGCACAGATACGCAGTATTTT.

This clonotype was counted a single time. J is TRBJ2-3 and V is TRBV11-2, with TRBD2 identical over 10 bases. After removal of 5 bases from V and 0 bases from J, the junction contained 8 bases not matched to a gene. Germline V gives CDR1 SGHAT, CDR2 FQNNGV. This CDR3 has 17 amino acids. The CDR3 protein is CASSKGLAYTSTDTQYF. CDR3 DNA sequence: TGTGCCAGCAGCAAGGGACTAGCGTATACTAGCACAGATACGCAGTATTTT.

The genes are TRBV19 and TRBJ1-5; D ambiguous. From germline, CDR1 is LNHDA and CDR2 SQIVND (reference sequence). The V and J ends lost 4 bases and 2 bases respectively, with 6 bases between them. The CDR3 extends over 13 amino acids. The CDR3 is CASSTVGNQPQHF. The CDR3 bases are TGTGCCAGTAGTACCGTAGGCAATCAGCCCCAGCATTTT.

This clonotype was detected only a few times. This chain uses TRBV12-3 or TRBV12-4 with TRBJ2-1, with D perhaps matching TRBD2 (6 bases). The length of the CDR3 is 15 residues. The germline V and J ends were trimmed by 4 bases and 8 bases, with 18 bases remaining between them. The DNA of the CDR3 is TGTGCCAGCAGTTCACGGTCTTACGGGAGCTATGAGCAGTTCTTC. Amino acids: CASSSRSYGSYEQFF.

In the case of this clonotype: A much more abundant neighbour one base away suggests this may be a read error. This chain uses TRBV5-1 with TRBJ2-3; D ambiguous. Germline V lookup: CDR1 SGHRS, CDR2 YFSETQ. This CDR3 spans 16 amino acids. The CDR3 region is CASSLEQSARADTQCF. The CDR3 bases are TGCGCCAGCAGCTTGGAACAGTCGGCCCGGGCAGATACGCAGTGTTTT.